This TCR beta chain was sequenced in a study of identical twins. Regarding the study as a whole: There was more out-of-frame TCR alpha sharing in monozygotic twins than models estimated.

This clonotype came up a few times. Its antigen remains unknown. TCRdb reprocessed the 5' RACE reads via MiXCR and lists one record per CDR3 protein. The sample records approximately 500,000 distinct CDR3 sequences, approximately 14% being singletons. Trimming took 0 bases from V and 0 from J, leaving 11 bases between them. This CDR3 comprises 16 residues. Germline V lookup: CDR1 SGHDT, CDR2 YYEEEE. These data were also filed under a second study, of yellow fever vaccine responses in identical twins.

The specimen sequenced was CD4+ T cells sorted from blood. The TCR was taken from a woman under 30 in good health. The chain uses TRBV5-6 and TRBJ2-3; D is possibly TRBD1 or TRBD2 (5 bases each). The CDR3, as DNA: TGTGCCAGCAGCTTGGGGGGACGCGTTAGCACAGATACGCAGTATTTT. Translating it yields CASSLGGRVSTDTQYF.